This TCR beta chain was identified during a study of blood T cell repertoires in COVID-19 (dated by TCRdb to 2018 to 2020). The study in broad terms: Collaborator samples came from the United States, Italy and Spain and covered acute and convalescent phases of COVID-19. The prospective study material was composed of cDNA or gDNA derived from T cells, B-cell-depleted T cells, or PBMCs. The dataset comprised deeply sampled blood TCRbeta repertoires from subjects exposed to, actively infected with, or recovered from COVID-19. The repertoires were released in a freely available public database meant as a resource for research on the immune response to SARS-CoV-2. Samples came from the ongoing ImmuneRACE study (first 160 participants) plus 1,254 subjects from 6 global collaborators. A de-identified subject ID, COVID-19 status, age in years and sex were almost always included in the sample metadata. HLA class I and class II types, where available, came from metadata supplied by the sample provider rather than from assay-based typing. Broad study findings and their caveats: The quantity of clinical and demographic metadata differed by source and by participant and was supplied without curation.

TCRbeta CDR3 regions were amplified from genomic DNA by means of the immunoSEQ Assay, a bias-controlled multiplex PCR. As for the original processing: The number of nucleated cells in each sample was estimated from the amplification of reference gene primers within the assay. To quantify the absolute abundance of each unique TCRbeta CDR3 rearrangement, sequence reads were collapsed and filtered. For each sample, productive Simpson clonality was calculated as the square root of Simpson's diversity index over productive rearrangements. The table was pulled from immuneACCESS by TCRdb, which kept in-frame rearrangements only. Such tables lose some clones; where checked, under half of the loss comes from unresolved V genes, and the rest has no known cause. That table supplies the V and J calls and clone size; D and trimming were determined from the DNA. Across this sample there are around 100,000 clones, with about 88% seen only once. The top ten clones comprise 5% to 7.5% of the sample.

Whole blood was collected in K2EDTA tubes by collaborating institutions according to the institutions' own protocols. For TCRbeta analysis, collaborators shipped samples as frozen whole blood, isolated PBMCs, or DNA extracted from either of those sample types. This clone was picked up one time. The clone's antigen remains unknown. It has no much larger one-base neighbor in the sample; base qualities were not kept. The germline V gene supplies CDR1 KGHDR and CDR2 SFDVKD. The V end loses 5 bases and the J end loses 9 bases, and a stretch of 16 bases separates them. From cysteine to phenylalanine, the CDR3 is 14 amino acids long. Only CDR3 DNA remains: 42 bases, in frame from the first base.

The receptor comes from a human donor in a cohort sampled during active COVID-19. Source material: peripheral blood. The receptor chain draws on TRBV24-1 and TRBJ2-1; TRBD2 might be the D gene, on 6 matching bases. The CDR3 reads as follows: CATSGEVPVGEQFF. The base sequence is TGTGCCACCAGTGGGGAGGTCCCGGTGGGTGAGCAGTTCTTC.